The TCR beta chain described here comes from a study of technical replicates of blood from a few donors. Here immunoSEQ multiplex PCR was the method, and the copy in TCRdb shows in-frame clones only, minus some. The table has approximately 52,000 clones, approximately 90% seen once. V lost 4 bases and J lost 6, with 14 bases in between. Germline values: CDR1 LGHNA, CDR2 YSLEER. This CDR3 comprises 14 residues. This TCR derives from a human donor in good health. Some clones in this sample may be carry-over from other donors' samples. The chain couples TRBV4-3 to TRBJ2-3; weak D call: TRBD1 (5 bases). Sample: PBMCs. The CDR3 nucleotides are TGCGCCAGCAGCCGGTTCGGTGGGGCCGATACGCAGTATTTT. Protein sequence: CASSRFGGADTQYF.